Listed below are T cell receptor beta chains from one sample, sequenced in a study of T cells in Graves' hyperthyroidism and ophthalmopathy. TCRdb ran MiXCR on the multiplex PCR reads and lists one entry per CDR3 protein. The data hold about 92,000 distinct CDR3 sequences, with approximately 56% observed a single time. Sequenced material: blood. These receptors were obtained from a woman in her 40s with Graves' hyperthyroidism. Each CDR3 is given with its conserved first and last residue. Each record gives: CDR3 protein, CDR3 DNA, V gene, J gene, clone size, D gene. A D gene is named only where the DNA matches it firmly. Size is omitted from some rows. Given values are once, few, many or a class for expanded clones.

CASSASKNTGELFF	TGTGCCAGCAGTGCTAGCAAGAACACCGGGGAGCTGTTTTTT	TRBV25-1	TRBJ2-2	once	NA
CASSFVPRGNYEQYF	TGTGCCAGCAGCTTTGTCCCCAGGGGAAACTACGAGCAGTACTTC	TRBV7-3	TRBJ2-7	NA	NA
CSVGWSSGYEQYF	TGCAGCGTTGGTTGGTCTAGCGGCTACGAGCAGTACTTC	TRBV29-1	TRBJ2-7	many	TRBD2
CASSLGQYIEQYF	TGTGCCAGCAGCTTAGGCCAGTACATCGAGCAGTACTTC	TRBV7-9	TRBJ2-7	many	NA
CASSLGTANYGYTF	TGTGCCAGCAGCTTAGGGACAGCTAACTATGGCTACACCTTC	TRBV7-9	TRBJ1-2	many	NA
CAISESMGANGYTF	TGTGCCATCAGTGAGTCGATGGGGGCAAATGGCTACACCTTC	TRBV10-3	TRBJ1-2	few	NA
CASRGQATYEQYF	TGTGCCAGCAGGGGACAGGCTACCTACGAGCAGTACTTC	TRBV6-5	TRBJ2-7	many	TRBD1
CASSVATGGDAYNSPLHF	TGTGCCAGCAGCGTGGCGACAGGGGGGGACGCCTATAATTCACCCCTCCACTTT	TRBV9	TRBJ1-6	NA	TRBD1
CSVEDPKARETQYF	TGCAGCGTTGAGGACCCTAAGGCGAGAGAGACCCAGTACTTC	TRBV29-1	TRBJ2-5	many	NA
CASSQGGSYEQYF	TGCGCCAGCAGCCAAGGCGGGAGCTACGAGCAGTACTTC	TRBV4-3	TRBJ2-7	many	TRBD2
CASSPGLAVQETQYF	TGTGCCAGCAGCCCGGGACTAGCGGTTCAAGAGACCCAGTACTTC	TRBV5-4	TRBJ2-5	NA	TRBD2
CATSDMTGGRGYTF	TGTGCCACCAGTGATATGACGGGGGGGAGAGGCTACACCTTC	TRBV24-1	TRBJ1-2	many	NA
CSVEGGEAFF	TGCAGCGTTGAGGGGGGTGAAGCTTTCTTT	TRBV29-1	TRBJ1-1	NA	NA
CAWTPSTYNSPLHF	TGTGCCTGGACGCCCAGCACTTATAATTCACCCCTCCACTTT	TRBV30	TRBJ1-6	NA	NA
CAISESGTAYF	TGTGCCATCAGTGAGTCTGGGACAGCGTACTTC	TRBV10-3	TRBJ2-5	once	TRBD1
CASSNTEDREETQYF	TGTGCCAGCAGTAACACCGAGGACAGGGAAGAGACCCAGTACTTC	TRBV7-9	TRBJ2-5	NA	TRBD1
CASSLAGAAQPQQYF	TGTGCCAGCAGCTTAGCTGGTGCGGCTCAGCCCCAGCAGTACTTC	TRBV7-6	TRBJ2-7	NA	NA
CASSAGTGTYEQYF	TGCGCCAGCAGCGCCGGGACAGGGACCTACGAGCAGTACTTC	TRBV4-1	TRBJ2-7	many	TRBD1
CASSSLRTLPYEQYF	TGTGCCAGCAGTTCCCTTCGGACCCTACCCTACGAGCAGTACTTC	TRBV28	TRBJ2-7	NA	NA
CASSGTGGKSLHF	TGTGCCAGCAGTGGAACAGGGGGCAAATCCCTCCACTTT	TRBV28	TRBJ1-6	few	TRBD1
CASTAEVDYGYTF	TGTGCCAGCACCGCCGAGGTAGACTATGGCTACACCTTC	TRBV12-3/TRBV12-4	TRBJ1-2	NA	NA
CASKGQMNTEAFF	TGTGCCAGCAAGGGACAGATGAACACTGAAGCTTTCTTT	TRBV2	TRBJ1-1	NA	TRBD1
CSLKETQYF	TGCAGCTTGAAAGAGACCCAGTACTTC	TRBV29-1	TRBJ2-5	NA	NA
CASSSGTGGRGSNQPQHF	TGTGCCAGCAGCTCCGGGACAGGGGGCCGCGGGAGCAATCAGCCCCAGCATTTT	TRBV7-2	TRBJ1-5	NA	TRBD1
CASSQRGGYSYEQYF	TGTGCCAGCAGCCAGAGGGGGGGGTACTCCTACGAGCAGTACTTC	TRBV4-2	TRBJ2-7	NA	NA
CSARGPVAGGATDTQYF	TGCAGTGCTAGAGGCCCCGTAGCAGGAGGGGCGACAGATACGCAGTATTTT	TRBV20-1	TRBJ2-3	NA	NA
CASSQDYPLHPQRELFF	TGCGCCAGCAGCCAAGATTATCCTCTTCACCCGCAGAGGGAACTGTTTTTT	TRBV4-1	TRBJ1-4	many	NA
CASTLDRAQRKNCFF	NA	TRBV2	TRBJ1-4	NA	NA
CASSLGGRGTNYGYTF	TGTGCCAGCAGCTTGGGGGGGCGAGGGACTAACTATGGCTACACCTTC	TRBV7-2	TRBJ1-2	NA	NA
CASSFTGGRETQYF	TGTGCCAGCAGTTTCACAGGGGGCAGGGAGACCCAGTACTTC	TRBV28	TRBJ2-5	many	TRBD1
CSVLGGGTGYEQYF	TGCAGCGTCTTAGGAGGGGGTACGGGATACGAGCAGTACTTC	TRBV29-1	TRBJ2-7	many	NA
CSARGTANTGELFF	TGCAGTGCTAGAGGGACAGCGAACACCGGGGAGCTGTTTTTT	TRBV20-1	TRBJ2-2	many	NA
CAIKAGGGQPQYF	TGTGCCATCAAAGCAGGGGGCGGTCAGCCCCAGTACTTC	TRBV10-3	TRBJ2-5	NA	TRBD1
CSAPSRGRGLETQYF	TGCAGTGCACCTAGTAGGGGCAGGGGGCTAGAGACCCAGTACTTC	TRBV20-1	TRBJ2-5	NA	TRBD1
CASSQGGRSVLTF	TGTGCCAGCAGCCAAGGTGGGCGCAGCGTCCTGACTTTC	TRBV14	TRBJ2-6	many	NA
CASSWEQGWGTEAFF	TGTGCCAGCAGCTGGGAACAGGGGTGGGGCACTGAAGCTTTCTTT	TRBV7-9	TRBJ1-1	many	TRBD1
CASSQATSDTQETQYF	TGTGCCAGCAGCCAAGCGACTAGCGACACCCAAGAGACCCAGTACTTC	TRBV4-2	TRBJ2-5	NA	TRBD2
CASRNRGQEKLFF	TGTGCCAGCAGAAACAGGGGGCAGGAAAAACTGTTTTTT	TRBV2	TRBJ1-4	NA	TRBD1
CSVTYQKTQNF	TGCAGCGTCACGTACCAAAAGACCCAGAACTTC	TRBV29-1	TRBJ2-5	NA	NA